The T cell receptor (beta chain) under discussion was sequenced for a study of blood T cell repertoires in COVID-19 (dated by TCRdb to about 2020). About the full investigation: Collaborator samples came from the United States, Italy and Spain and covered acute and convalescent phases of COVID-19. Where HLA class I and class II types were available, the types were taken from metadata supplied by the sample provider, not from assay-based typing. The samples were drawn from two sources: the first 160 participants of the ongoing ImmuneRACE study, and fewer than 1,500 subjects contributed by 6 global collaborators. The material from the prospective study consisted of cDNA or gDNA derived from T cells, B-cell-depleted T cells, or PBMCs. The repertoires were released in a freely available public database meant as a resource for research on the immune response to SARS-CoV-2. Nearly every sample came with metadata listing a de-identified subject ID, COVID-19 status, age in years and sex. Deeply sampled blood TCRbeta repertoires from subjects exposed to, actively infected with, or recovered from COVID-19 were included in the dataset.

Another Seattle source contributed samples from volunteer blood donors who had recovered from COVID-19. Whole blood was collected in K2EDTA tubes by collaborating institutions according to the institutions' own protocols. For TCRbeta analysis, collaborators shipped samples as frozen whole blood, isolated PBMCs, or DNA extracted from either of those sample types. There are 15 amino acids in the CDR3, from cysteine to phenylalanine inclusive. Only the CDR3 DNA is retained, 45 bases long and in frame from the first base. Looking up the germline V gene yields CDR1 LGHNT and CDR2 FRNRAP. V and J lose 6 bases and 1 base, and a span of 16 bases separates them. General study outcomes and caveats: The quantity of clinical and demographic metadata differed by source and by participant and was supplied without curation.

On this clone: Its antigen remains undetermined. The sample holds no much larger clone one base away, and base qualities are not on file.

TCRbeta CDR3 regions were amplified from genomic DNA using the immunoSEQ Assay, a bias-controlled multiplex PCR. The study's processing was this. The number of nucleated cells in each sample was estimated from the amplification of reference gene primers within the assay. To quantify the absolute abundance of each unique TCRbeta CDR3 rearrangement, sequence reads were collapsed and filtered. For each sample, productive Simpson clonality was calculated by taking the square root of Simpson's diversity index across productive rearrangements. As stored in TCRdb, this immuneACCESS dataset retains in-frame rearrangements with V and J assigned. A fraction of the clones does not appear; measured against another copy, unresolved V genes explain less than half of the discrepancy, and the remainder lacks a known reason. V and J calls and clone size follow that table, whereas D and trimming were derived from the DNA. Within this sample are about 170,000 clones, with around 85% of them counted one time only. Clones ranked in the top ten supply about 1.2% of the sample.

The rearrangement combines TRBV12-5 with TRBJ2-7; the D region possibly corresponds to TRBD1 (5 bases align). Material for sequencing was peripheral blood. The clonotype was recovered from a man aged 60 to 69 who had recovered from COVID-19. The CDR3: CASGLAQAPSYEQYF. DNA sequence: TGTGCTAGTGGCCTCGCACAGGCGCCTTCCTACGAGCAGTACTTC.